These 20 T cell receptor beta chains share one sample of origin, sequenced in a study of cytomegalovirus exposure and HLA in healthy donors. Clones were read by immunoSEQ multiplex PCR, and TCRdb kept only the in-frame ones, dropping some. The sample includes fewer than 200,000 clones, around 88% of them seen just once. Sequencing was done on a sample of PBMCs. The receptors stem from a young woman in good health and CMV-seronegative.

The chain is built from TRBV28 and TRBJ1-1; weak D call: TRBD1 (5 bases). This CDR3 region has 15 residues. Germline assignment: CDR1 MDHEN and CDR2 SYDVKM. V was shortened by 4 bases and J by 3 bases, with 15 bases between the two germline ends. In DNA form, the CDR3 reads TGTGCCAGCAGTTGGGCAGGGCTAGGGGACACTGAAGCTTTCTTT. Residues: CASSWAGLGDTEAFF.

The CDR3 protein is CAWSVSPRAEQFF. The CDR3 nucleotides read TGTGCCTGGAGTGTATCTCCCCGAGCTGAGCAGTTCTTC. The chain links TRBV30 to TRBJ2-1; D gene unclear. The CDR3 has 13 amino acids. Germline loops: CDR1 GTSNPN, CDR2 SVGIG (reference sequence). Between the trimmed V and J ends, which lost 0 bases and 9 bases, there was a span of 12 bases.

The chain is built from TRBV18 and TRBJ2-5; 8 nucleotides agree with TRBD1. Losses at the gene ends were 3 bases for V and 3 bases for J; bases not matched to a gene: 6. Germline V gene sequence: CDR1 KGHSH, CDR2 LQKENI. The CDR3 has 15 amino acids. The CDR3 loop is CASSPRTGLEETQYF. CDR3 DNA sequence: TGTGCCAGCTCACCGCGGACAGGGCTAGAAGAGACCCAGTACTTC. Variable domain in full (rest from reference TRBV18 and TRBJ2-5): NAGVMQNPRHLVRRRGQEARLRCSPMKGHSHVYWYRQLPEEGLKFMVYLQKENIIDESGMPKERFSAEFPKEGPSILRIQQVVRGDSAAYFCASSPRTGLEETQYFGPGTRLLVL.

V is TRBV18 and J is TRBJ1-2; 8 nucleotides match TRBD1. V lost 5 bases, J lost 4 bases, and 9 bases stayed unmatched. CDR1 is KGHSH, CDR2 LQKENI, per germline. The CDR3 sequence is 15 residues long. This CDR3 is CASSEGQEASYGYTF. The CDR3 bases are TGTGCCAGCTCAGAGGGACAGGAAGCCTCCTATGGCTACACCTTC.

The chain joins TRBV10-3 to TRBJ2-5; 9 positions match TRBD2. Trimming cost V 0 bases and J 5 bases; bases outside gene matches: 4. Germline CDR1 is ENHRY and CDR2 is SYGVKD. The CDR3 covers 15 residues. The CDR3 DNA reads as TGTGCCATCAGTGAGTCAGGACTAGCGTGGGAGACCCAGTACTTC. Translation: CAISESGLAWETQYF.

The chain combines TRBV4-1 with TRBJ1-5; the D is unclear. Germline V gene sequence: CDR1 MGHRA, CDR2 YSYEKL. Trimming left V 0 bases short and J 3 bases short, with 9 bases between. This CDR3 has 15 amino acids. The CDR3 sequence: CASSQERQSNQPQHF. CDR3 DNA sequence: TGCGCCAGCAGCCAAGAACGTCAGTCCAATCAGCCCCAGCATTTT.

This sequence joins TRBV25-1 and TRBJ2-5; the D is unclear. The J call may be incorrect, as the DNA end agrees better with TRBJ2-7. The CDR3 runs 12 residues. From germline, CDR1 is MGHDK and CDR2 SYGVNS. The CDR3 loop reads CASSESYYEQYF. In DNA, the CDR3 is TGTGCCAGCAGTGAATCCTACTACGAGCAGTACTTC.

The V gene is TRBV6-1, the J gene TRBJ2-7, with TRBD2 matching 8 bases. Germline assignment: CDR1 MNHNS and CDR2 SASEGT. The length of the CDR3 is 14 residues. Losses at the gene ends were 4 bases for V and 5 bases for J; bases not matched to a gene: 7. CDR3 sequence reads: CASSAGAGGNEQYF. Here the CDR3 DNA reads TGTGCCAGCAGTGCTGGGGCGGGGGGCAACGAGCAGTACTTC.

This sequence joins TRBV7-9 and TRBJ2-7; 9 bases are shared with TRBD1. Germline CDR1 reads SEHNR; CDR2 reads FQNEAQ (reference sequence). The CDR3 has 14 amino acids. V lost 3 bases, J lost 4 bases, and 4 bases stayed unmatched. The CDR3 coding sequence is TGTGCCAGCAGCTTGGGAGGGACAGGGTACGAGCAGTACTTC. Amino acids: CASSLGGTGYEQYF.

The chain recombines TRBV6-1 with TRBJ2-7; 8 bases line up with TRBD2. Unmatched junction bases numbered 15, after V lost 3 bases and J lost 2 bases. The CDR3 is made up of 18 amino acids. Germline V gene sequence: CDR1 MNHNS, CDR2 SASEGT. As DNA, the CDR3 is TGTGCCAGCAGTGATTTCCTTAGGGCGGGAGGTAGCGCCTACGAGCAGTACTTC. Its translation: CASSDFLRAGGSAYEQYF.

This clone appeared once. The V call is TRBV5-1, the J call TRBJ1-2; D gene ambiguous. Germline V lookup: CDR1 SGHRS, CDR2 YFSETQ. Trimming removed 5 bases from V and 2 bases from J, with 16 bases in between. CDR3 length: 15 amino acids. CDR3 nucleotides: TGCGCCAGCAGTTCCCCCACGACTCGGAACTATGGCTACACCTTC. Its protein product is CASSSPTTRNYGYTF.

The gene calls are TRBV6-1 and TRBJ2-5, with a possible D match to TRBD2 (5 bases). With 10 bases removed from V and 4 bases from J, the gap between germline ends came to 16 bases. CDR1 and CDR2 from the germline V gene are MNHNS and SASEGT. The CDR3 runs 13 residues. CDR3 DNA sequence: TGTGCCATAATTGGGAGCGACGCAGAGACCCAGTACTTC. Translated: CAIIGSDAETQYF.

The gene calls are TRBV6-1 and TRBJ2-7; 7 nucleotides line up with TRBD2. Trimming took 7 bases from V and 4 from J; bases not matched to a gene: 13. CDR1 MNHNS and CDR2 SASEGT come from the germline V gene. CDR3 length: 15 residues. The CDR3 spells CASTSRGDWGYEQYF. The CDR3 DNA sequence: TGTGCCAGCACCTCACGGGGGGACTGGGGTTACGAGCAGTACTTC.

V and J are TRBV2 and TRBJ2-3, with TRBD2 as a possible D gene (6 bases). V was pared by 6 bases and J by 1 base, with 17 bases between. The CDR3 loop spans 16 amino acids. CDR1 SNHLY and CDR2 FYNNEI come from the germline V gene. The CDR3 DNA reads TGTGCCAGCAGCCCCGCACGGGGGACGGGCACAGATACGCAGTATTTT. Amino acid sequence: CASSPARGTGTDTQYF.

The J gene is TRBJ1-1, the V gene TRBV7-3; 9 bases map to TRBD1. J gave up 3 bases and V 3 bases, and 5 bases lay outside the gene matches. Germline loops: CDR1 SGHTA, CDR2 FQGTGA. This CDR3 has 15 residues. The CDR3 DNA follows: TGTGCCAGCAGCTTGTTGGGACAGGGCGACACTGAAGCTTTCTTT. Protein product: CASSLLGQGDTEAFF.

This chain joins TRBV19 and TRBJ2-7; maybe TRBD1 (6 bases). CDR3 size: 13 residues. Germline V CDR1 and CDR2: LNHDA, SQIVND (reference sequence). Between the trimmed V and J ends, which lost 3 bases and 2 bases, there was a span of 8 bases. Written as DNA, the CDR3 is TGTGCCAGTAGTATCGACAGGACCTACGAGCAGTACTTC. It translates to CASSIDRTYEQYF.

The chain has TRBV5-5 and TRBJ1-3, with TRBD1 matching over 7 bases. Germline CDR1 and CDR2: SGHKS and YYEKEE (reference sequence). This CDR3 contains 17 residues. V gave up 4 bases and J gave up 0 bases; unmatched junction bases: 10. The CDR3 sequence: CASSTYRGADSGNTIYF. The CDR3 region has the DNA TGTGCCAGCAGCACCTACAGGGGCGCCGACTCTGGAAACACCATATATTTT.

This rearrangement joins TRBV2 to TRBJ2-7; 7 bases map to TRBD2. Trimming cost V 4 bases and J 4 bases; bases outside gene matches: 4. The CDR3 contains 13 residues. Germline V gene data show CDR1 as SNHLY and CDR2 as FYNNEI. This CDR3 is CASSGSREYEQYF. CDR3 coding DNA: TGTGCCAGCAGTGGCTCGCGGGAGTACGAGCAGTACTTC.

The V and J genes are TRBV6-5 and TRBJ1-2; no clear D gene. Germline CDR1 reads MNHEY; CDR2 reads SVGAGI. The CDR3 contains 13 residues. Between the trimmed V and J ends, which lost 2 bases and 5 bases, there was a span of 9 bases. This CDR3 is CASSYRTGYGYTF. CDR3 coding DNA: TGTGCCAGCAGTTACAGGACTGGGTATGGCTACACCTTC.

CDR3 sequence: CASSVDKGGNIQYF. The CDR3 coding sequence is TGTGCCAGCAGCGTAGATAAGGGAGGTAACATTCAGTACTTC. The chain uses TRBV9 and TRBJ2-4; weak D call: TRBD2 (6 bases). V lost 0 bases and J lost 7, with 11 bases in between. There are 14 residues in the CDR3. The germline gives CDR1 SGDLS, CDR2 YYNGEE.